This T cell receptor beta chain was sequenced in a study of blood T cell repertoires in COVID-19. Study-wide background: Italy, Spain and the United States were the sources of the convalescent and acute COVID-19 samples.

V was pared by 5 bases and J by 5 bases, with 10 bases between. This CDR3 comprises 12 residues. Clones were read by immunoSEQ multiplex PCR, and TCRdb kept only the in-frame ones, dropping some. The table includes approximately 130,000 clones, roughly nine tenths detected once. This rearrangement joins TRBV12-3 or TRBV12-4 to TRBJ2-7; D is unclear. The receptor comes from a man in his 70s with active or convalescent COVID-19. Sample: peripheral blood. The DNA of the CDR3 is TGTGCCAGCAGTAATGCTCAGGACGAGCAGTACTTC. Translated, it gives CASSNAQDEQYF.